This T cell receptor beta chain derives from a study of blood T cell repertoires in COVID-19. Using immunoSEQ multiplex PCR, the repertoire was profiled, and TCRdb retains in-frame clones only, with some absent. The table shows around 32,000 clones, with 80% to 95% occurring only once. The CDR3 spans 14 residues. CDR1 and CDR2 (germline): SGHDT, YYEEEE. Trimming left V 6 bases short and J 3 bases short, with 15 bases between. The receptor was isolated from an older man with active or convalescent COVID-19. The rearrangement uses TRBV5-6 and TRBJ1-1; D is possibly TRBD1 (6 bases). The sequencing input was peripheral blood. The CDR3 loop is CASTELTGYTEAFF. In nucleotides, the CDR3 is TGTGCCAGCACGGAGCTGACAGGCTACACTGAAGCTTTCTTT.